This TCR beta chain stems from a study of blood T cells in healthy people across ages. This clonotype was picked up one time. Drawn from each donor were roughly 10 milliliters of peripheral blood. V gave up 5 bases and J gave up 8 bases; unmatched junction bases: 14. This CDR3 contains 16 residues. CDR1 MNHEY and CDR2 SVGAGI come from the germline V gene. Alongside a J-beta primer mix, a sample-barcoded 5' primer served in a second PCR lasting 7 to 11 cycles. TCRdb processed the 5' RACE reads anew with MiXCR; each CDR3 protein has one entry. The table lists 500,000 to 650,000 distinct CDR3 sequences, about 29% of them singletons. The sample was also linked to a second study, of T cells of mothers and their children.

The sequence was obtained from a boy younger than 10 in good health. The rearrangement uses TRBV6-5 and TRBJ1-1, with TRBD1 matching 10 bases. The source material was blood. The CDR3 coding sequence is TGTGCCAGCAGTGCCGACAGGGGGCGCCGATCGAGAGAAGCTTTCTTT. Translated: CASSADRGRRSREAFF.